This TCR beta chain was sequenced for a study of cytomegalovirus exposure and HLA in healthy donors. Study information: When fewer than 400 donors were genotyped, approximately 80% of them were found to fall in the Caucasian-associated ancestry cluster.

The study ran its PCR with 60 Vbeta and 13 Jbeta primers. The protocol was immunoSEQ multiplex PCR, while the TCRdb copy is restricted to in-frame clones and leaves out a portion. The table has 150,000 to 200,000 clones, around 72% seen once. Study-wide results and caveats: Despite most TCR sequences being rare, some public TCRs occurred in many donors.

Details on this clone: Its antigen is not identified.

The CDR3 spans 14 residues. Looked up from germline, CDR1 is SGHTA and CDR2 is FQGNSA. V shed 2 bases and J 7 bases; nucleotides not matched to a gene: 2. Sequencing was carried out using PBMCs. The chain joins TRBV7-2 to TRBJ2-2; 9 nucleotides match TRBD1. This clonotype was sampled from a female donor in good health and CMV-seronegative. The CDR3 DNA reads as TGTGCCAGCAGCTTAACAGGGGGCGGCGGGGAGCTGTTTTTT. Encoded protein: CASSLTGGGGELFF.